This T cell receptor beta chain was obtained from a study of CD8+ T cells in alopecia areata. In its sample, this clone was seen once. cDNA serving as the sequencing template came from extracted, reverse transcribed RNA. This table comes from immunoSEQ multiplex PCR, and its TCRdb copy is limited to in-frame clones, with some not included. The sample lists about 180,000 clones, 63% occurring once. There are 18 residues in the CDR3. The V gene lost 4 bases and the J gene lost 6 bases, with 23 bases spanning the gap. Germline V gene data show CDR1 as SGHRS and CDR2 as YFSETQ. The sequencing here drew on CD4+ T cells sorted from blood, taken at week 0. The TCR originated in a human donor with alopecia areata. This rearrangement joins TRBV5-1 to TRBJ1-6; TRBD1 might be the D (5 bases). Here the CDR3 DNA reads TGCGCCAGCAGCCGAGGCCTAGACAGAAGAGAGTTTAATTCACCCCTCCACTTT. Its protein is CASSRGLDRREFNSPLHF.